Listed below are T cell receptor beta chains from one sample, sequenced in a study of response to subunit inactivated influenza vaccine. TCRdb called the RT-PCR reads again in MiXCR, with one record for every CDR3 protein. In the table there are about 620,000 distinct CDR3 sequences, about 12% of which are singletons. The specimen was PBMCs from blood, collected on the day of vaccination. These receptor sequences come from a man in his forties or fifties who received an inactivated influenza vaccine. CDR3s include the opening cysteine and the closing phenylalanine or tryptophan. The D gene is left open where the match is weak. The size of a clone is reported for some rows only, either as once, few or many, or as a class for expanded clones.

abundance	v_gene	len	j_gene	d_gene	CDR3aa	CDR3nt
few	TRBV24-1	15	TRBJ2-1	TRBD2	CATSDTGGAYNEQFF	TGTGCCACCAGTGATACGGGGGGAGCCTACAATGAGCAGTTCTTC
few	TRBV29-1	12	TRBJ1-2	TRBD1	CSVVRTGYGYTF	TGCAGCGTTGTCCGGACAGGTTACGGCTACACCTTC
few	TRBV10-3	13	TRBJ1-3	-	CAIRDSSGNTIYF	TGTGCCATCAGGGACAGCTCCGGAAACACCATATATTTT
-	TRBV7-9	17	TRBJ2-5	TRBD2	CASSFDWGLASKETQYF	TGTGCCAGCAGCTTCGACTGGGGACTAGCGTCAAAAGAGACCCAGTACTTC
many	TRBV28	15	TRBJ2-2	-	CASRGYRQGIGELFF	TGTGCCAGCAGAGGATACCGGCAGGGGATCGGGGAGCTGTTTTTT
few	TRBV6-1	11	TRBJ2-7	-	CAVPGGYEQYF	TGTGCCGTGCCCGGCGGGTACGAGCAGTACTTC
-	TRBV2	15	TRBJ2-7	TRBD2	CASRLHPGLAFEQYF	TGTGCCAGCAGGCTTCATCCGGGACTAGCGTTCGAGCAGTACTTC
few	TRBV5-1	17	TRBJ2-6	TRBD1	CASSPRTGGAGANVLTF	TGCGCCAGCAGCCCAAGGACAGGGGGCGCTGGGGCCAACGTCCTGACTTTC
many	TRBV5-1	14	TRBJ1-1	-	CASSLATGRTEAFF	TGCGCCAGCAGCTTGGCCACGGGGAGAACTGAAGCTTTCTTT
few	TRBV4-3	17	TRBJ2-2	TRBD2	CASSQDAGGTNTGELFF	TGCGCCAGCAGCCAAGATGCGGGGGGCACGAACACCGGGGAGCTGTTTTTT
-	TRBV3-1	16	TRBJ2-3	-	CASSRRLTKGADTQYF	TGTGCCAGCAGCCGGCGATTAACTAAGGGAGCCGATACGCAGTATTTT
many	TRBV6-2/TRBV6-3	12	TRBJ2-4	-	CASSYGVGDRDF	TGTGCCAGCAGTTACGGAGTCGGGGACCGTGACTTC
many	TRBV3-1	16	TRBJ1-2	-	CASSPNLWTATVGYTF	TGTGCCAGCAGCCCCAACTTATGGACCGCCACGGTCGGCTACACCTTC
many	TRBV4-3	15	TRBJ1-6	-	CASSQTSGYNSPLHF	TGCGCCAGCAGCCAAACGTCAGGCTATAATTCACCCCTCCACTTT
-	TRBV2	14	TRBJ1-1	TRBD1	CASSGDRTNTEAFF	TGTGCCAGCAGTGGGGACAGGACGAACACTGAAGCTTTCTTT
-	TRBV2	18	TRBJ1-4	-	CASLGESRGLSTNEKLFF	TGTGCCAGCTTAGGGGAAAGCAGGGGACTCTCAACTAATGAAAAACTGTTTTTT
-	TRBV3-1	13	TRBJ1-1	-	CASSQGQKTEAFF	TGTGCCAGCAGCCAAGGACAGAAGACTGAAGCTTTCTTT
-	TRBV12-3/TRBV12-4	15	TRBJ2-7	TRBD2	CASRAGTSAYYEQYF	TGTGCCAGCAGAGCCGGGACTAGCGCTTACTACGAGCAGTACTTC
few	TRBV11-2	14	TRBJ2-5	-	CASSSVRGQETQYF	TGTGCCAGCAGCTCCGTGAGGGGACAAGAGACCCAGTACTTC
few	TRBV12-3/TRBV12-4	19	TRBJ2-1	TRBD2	CASNNRVLFSGRASNEQFF	TGTGCCAGCAACAACAGGGTTTTGTTTAGCGGGAGGGCCTCCAATGAGCAGTTCTTC
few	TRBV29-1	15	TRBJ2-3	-	CSVEDRGDYTDTQYF	TGCAGCGTTGAAGATAGGGGGGATTACACAGATACGCAGTATTTT
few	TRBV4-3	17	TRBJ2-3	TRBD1	CASSQDNWDSNTDTQYF	TGCGCCAGCAGCCAAGATAATTGGGACAGCAACACAGATACGCAGTATTTT
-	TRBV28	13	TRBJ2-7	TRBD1	CASSNTGAYEQYF	TGTGCCAGCAGCAACACAGGGGCCTACGAGCAGTACTTC
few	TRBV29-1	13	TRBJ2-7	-	CSVDVSEGYEQYF	TGCAGCGTTGACGTCAGTGAGGGCTACGAGCAGTACTTC
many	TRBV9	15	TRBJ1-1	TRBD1	CASSVSPGQGAEAFF	TGTGCCAGCAGCGTATCCCCGGGACAGGGCGCTGAAGCTTTCTTT
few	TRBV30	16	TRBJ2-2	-	CAWSVRGTIYTGELFF	TGTGCCTGGAGTGTACGGGGGACGATTTACACCGGGGAGCTGTTTTTT
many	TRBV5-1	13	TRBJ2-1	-	CASSLGPINEQFF	TGCGCCAGCAGTTTGGGCCCTATTAATGAGCAGTTCTTC
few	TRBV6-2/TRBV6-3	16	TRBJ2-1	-	CASSYSGESQNNEQFF	TGTGCCAGCAGTTACTCTGGTGAGAGCCAAAACAATGAGCAGTTCTTC
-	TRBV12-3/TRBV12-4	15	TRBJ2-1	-	CASSWVPSPYNEQFF	TGTGCCAGTTCTTGGGTCCCATCCCCTTACAATGAGCAGTTCTTC
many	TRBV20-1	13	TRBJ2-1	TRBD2	CSESGLGDNEQFF	TGCAGTGAGTCGGGACTAGGGGACAATGAGCAGTTCTTC
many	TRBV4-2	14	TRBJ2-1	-	CASSTQGLVNEQFF	TGTGCCAGCAGCACCCAGGGCCTCGTCAATGAGCAGTTCTTC
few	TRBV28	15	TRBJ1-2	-	CASSLSPSGRYGYTF	TGTGCCAGCAGTTTATCCCCCAGCGGGCGCTATGGCTACACCTTC
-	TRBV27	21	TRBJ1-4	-	CASSSVSHNYPPSSTNEKLFF	TGTGCCAGCAGTTCAGTATCCCACAACTATCCACCCTCGTCAACTAATGAAAAACTGTTTTTT